The 29 T cell receptor beta chains in this list originate from one sample, sequenced in a study of shared clonotypes between healthy human individuals. TCRdb's table, derived via immunoSEQ multiplex PCR, lists solely in-frame clones and lacks some. The profile covers over a million clones, with more than 65% appearing a single time and roughly 1.5% taken by the ten largest. Sequencing was performed on memory CD4+ T cells sorted from blood. This sample's subset: CD45RA-negative fraction. These receptors came from a young man in good health.

The chain combines TRBV21-1 with TRBJ1-5; the table's D call, TRBD1, was not checked against the DNA. TRBV21-1 is a documented pseudogene. The CDR3 has 14 amino acids. The CDR3 loop reads CATPDREWVQPQHF. CDR3 DNA: TGTGCCACCCCGGACAGGGAATGGGTTCAGCCCCAGCATTTT.

The V gene is TRBV4-1, the J gene TRBJ2-3; TRBD2 agrees at 8 bases. CDR3 length: 18 residues. The junction had 12 bases not matched to a gene; V was cut back by 4 bases and J by 0 bases. Germline CDR1 and CDR2: MGHRA and YSYEKL. The CDR3 sequence is CASSPKKGASGSTDTQYF. CDR3 nucleotide sequence: TGCGCCAGCAGCCCCAAGAAGGGCGCTAGCGGGAGCACAGATACGCAGTATTTT.

The chain uses TRBV10-3 and TRBJ1-2; possibly TRBD1 for D (6 bases). The CDR3 totals 13 residues. The ends were cut back, 5 bases at V and 4 bases at J, with 11 bases in the middle. Germline values: CDR1 ENHRY, CDR2 SYGVKD. The CDR3: CAISPQGSYGYTF. CDR3 nucleotides: TGTGCCATCAGTCCACAGGGTAGCTATGGCTACACCTTC.

The V and J genes are TRBV7-8 and TRBJ1-1, with 7 bases fitting TRBD1. CDR1 SGHVS and CDR2 FQNEAQ come from the germline V gene. The CDR3 spans 14 residues. J lost 4 bases, V lost 4 bases, and 6 bases had no gene match. The CDR3 reads CASSSNPGGTEAFF. The CDR3, as DNA: TGTGCCAGCAGCTCTAACCCAGGGGGCACTGAAGCTTTCTTT. Variable domain in full (rest from reference TRBV7-8 and TRBJ1-1): GAGVSQSPRYKVAKRGQDVALRCDPISGHVSLFWYQQALGQGPEFLTYFQNEAQLDKSGLPSDRFFAERPEGSVSTLKIQRTQQEDSAVYLCASSSNPGGTEAFFGQGTRLTVV.

The sample holds a few counts of this clone. The rearrangement joins TRBV11-2 to TRBJ1-1, with D perhaps matching TRBD1 (5 bases). This CDR3 region has 14 residues. In germline, CDR1 is SGHAT, CDR2 FQNNGV. V lost 1 base and J 4 bases, leaving 10 bases between the germline ends. CDR3: CASSLGNGGTEAFF. The CDR3 region has the DNA TGTGCCAGCAGCTTAGGAAACGGGGGCACTGAAGCTTTCTTT.

In this sample, this clone turned up many times. The V call is TRBV6-5, the J call TRBJ1-1, with 7 positions matching TRBD1. Germline V gives CDR1 MNHEY, CDR2 SVGAGI. The V gene end was trimmed by 5 bases and the J gene end by 0 bases; junction bases not matched to a gene: 6. This CDR3 is 15 amino acids long. The CDR3 region has the DNA TGTGCCAGCAGTCCACGGGGACAGTTGAACACTGAAGCTTTCTTT. Translated: CASSPRGQLNTEAFF.

The count of this clone is one. The chain has TRBV15 and TRBJ2-7; TRBD2 matches at 7 bases. V lost 0 bases to trimming and J lost 1 base; unmatched junction nucleotides: 12. The germline V gene has CDR1 LNHNV and CDR2 YYDKDF (reference sequence). This CDR3 has 18 amino acids. The CDR3 DNA follows: TGTGCCACCAGCAGAGATCAAGGCTTAGCGGGCCGTTCCTACGAGCAGTACTTC. Its protein product is CATSRDQGLAGRSYEQYF.

This chain uses TRBV2 with TRBJ2-6; the D gene is possibly TRBD2 (5 bases). Germline loops: CDR1 SNHLY, CDR2 FYNNEI. CDR3 length: 17 residues. Trimming took 6 bases from V and 0 from J, leaving 15 bases between them. The chain's CDR3 is CASRGSRTGSGANVLTF. In nucleotides, the CDR3 is TGTGCCAGCAGAGGGAGTCGGACGGGCTCTGGGGCCAACGTCCTGACTTTC. Filled out from reference TRBV2 and TRBJ2-6, the complete variable domain reads EPEVTQTPSHQVTQMGQEVILRCVPISNHLYFYWYRQILGQKVEFLVSFYNNEISEKSEIFDDQFSVERPDGSNFTLKIRSTKLEDSAMYFCASRGSRTGSGANVLTFGAGSRLTVL.

This clone was picked up one time. The J gene is TRBJ1-4, the V gene TRBV7-9; D gene unclear. The CDR3 extends over 16 amino acids. V was shortened by 0 bases and J by 0 bases, with 8 bases between the two germline ends. Germline values: CDR1 SEHNR, CDR2 FQNEAQ (reference sequence). The CDR3 region has the DNA TGTGCCAGCAGCTTAGCGAGACAAGCAACTAATGAAAAACTGTTTTTT. Its translation: CASSLARQATNEKLFF. Based on the CDR3 plus reference TRBV7-9 and TRBJ1-4, the full variable domain is DTGVSQNPRHKITKRGQNVTFRCDPISEHNRLYWYRQTLGQGPEFLTYFQNEAQLEKSRLLSDRFSAERPKGSFSTLEIQRTEQGDSAMYLCASSLARQATNEKLFFGSGTQLSVL.

The rearrangement uses TRBV21-1 and TRBJ2-7; TRBD2, the table's D call, lacks a check against the DNA. TRBV21-1 is described as a pseudogene. The CDR3 is made up of 15 amino acids. CDR3 in amino acids: CASSKATSGTYEQYF. CDR3 sequence (DNA): TGTGCCAGCAGCAAAGCAACTAGCGGGACCTACGAGCAGTACTTC.

This clone was detected only once. The chain is built from TRBV7-6 and TRBJ2-7, with 7 bases aligning to TRBD2. The CDR3 totals 15 residues. J was trimmed by 4 bases and V by 1 base; bases with no gene match: 7. The germline V gene has CDR1 SGHVS and CDR2 FNYEAQ. CDR3 protein: CASSLGLAEVYEQYF. CDR3 nucleotide sequence: TGTGCCAGCAGCTTAGGGCTAGCGGAAGTGTACGAGCAGTACTTC. Full variable domain (missing parts from reference TRBV7-6 and TRBJ2-7): GAGVSQSPRYKVTKRGQDVALRCDPISGHVSLYWYRQALGQGPEFLTYFNYEAQQDKSGLPNDRFSAERPEGSISTLTIQRTEQRDSAMYRCASSLGLAEVYEQYFGPGTRLTVT.

This rearrangement joins TRBV28 to TRBJ2-5, with 10 bases lining up with TRBD1. The V and J ends lost 3 bases and 3 bases, in that order; junction bases with no gene match: 4. Looked up from germline, CDR1 is MDHEN and CDR2 is SYDVKM. The CDR3 spans 15 residues. DNA of the CDR3: TGTGCCAGCAGTTTCCTCGGGACAGGGGAAGAGACCCAGTACTTC. Translated, it gives CASSFLGTGEETQYF.

The CDR3 sequence is CASSEYKGTGYEQYF. In DNA, the CDR3 is TGTGCCAGCAGTGAATATAAGGGGACCGGCTACGAGCAGTACTTC. The rearrangement joins TRBV25-1 to TRBJ2-7, with D tentatively TRBD1 or TRBD2 (5 bases each). Trimming stripped 0 bases from V and 3 bases from J, with 12 bases between. In germline, CDR1 is MGHDK, CDR2 SYGVNS. The CDR3 covers 15 residues.

The V and J genes are TRBV7-9 and TRBJ2-5; 9 bases match TRBD2. Trimming cost V 10 bases and J 1 base; bases outside gene matches: 4. This CDR3 is 13 amino acids long. Germline V lookup: CDR1 SEHNR, CDR2 FQNEAQ (reference sequence). The CDR3 region is CAIPGLAQETQYF. CDR3 DNA sequence: TGTGCCATTCCGGGACTAGCCCAAGAGACCCAGTACTTC.

The J gene is TRBJ2-5, the V gene TRBV28; 10 bases fit TRBD2. Germline CDR1 MDHEN, CDR2 SYDVKM. After removal of 2 bases from V and 12 bases from J, the junction contained 12 bases not matched to a gene. There are 15 residues in the CDR3. CDR3 region: CASSLGGLAAQGEYF. CDR3 in DNA: TGTGCCAGCAGTTTAGGCGGACTAGCGGCCCAGGGAGAGTACTTC.

The V call is TRBV6-5, the J call TRBJ1-2; D is perhaps TRBD1 (5 bases). The CDR3 extends over 14 amino acids. The V gene lost 2 bases and the J gene lost 8 bases, with 15 bases spanning the gap. Germline CDR1 and CDR2: MNHEY and SVGAGI. The CDR3 DNA reads TGTGCCAGCAGTTACGGAGCAGGGCAGGGCGGCTACACCTTC. This encodes CASSYGAGQGGYTF.

Details on this clone: This specimen includes other DNA sequences encoding the same CDR3. The rearrangement uses TRBV4-1 and TRBJ1-5; D possibly corresponds to TRBD1 (5 bases). CDR1 is MGHRA and CDR2 is YSYEKL in the germline V gene. The V end was cut by 0 bases, the J end by 1 base, with 10 bases between. This CDR3 region has 16 residues. The CDR3 sequence is CASSQEGGLSNQPQHF. CDR3 nucleotides: TGCGCCAGCAGCCAAGAGGGGGGACTGAGCAATCAGCCCCAGCATTTT.

V gene TRBV11-2 combines with J gene TRBJ1-4, with a tentative D call TRBD1 (5 bases). The CDR3 loop spans 14 amino acids. CDR1 is SGHAT and CDR2 is FQNNGV in the germline V gene. The V end lost 1 base, the J end lost 8 bases, and 11 bases lay between the germline ends. This CDR3 is CASSLGGWGEKLFF. DNA for the CDR3: TGTGCCAGCAGCTTAGGCGGTTGGGGGGAAAAACTGTTTTTT.

This chain uses TRBV6-1 with TRBJ2-4; D may be TRBD1 or TRBD2 (5 bases each). CDR1 is MNHNS, CDR2 SASEGT, per germline. V was pared by 7 bases and J by 0 bases, with 13 bases between. The CDR3 has 15 amino acids. The DNA for the CDR3 is TGTGCCAGCATGCCGGGACCGATAGCCAAAAACATTCAGTACTTC. Residues: CASMPGPIAKNIQYF.

This clone has only one observation. The rearrangement uses TRBV6-4 and TRBJ1-6; TRBD1 might be the D (5 bases). CDR3 size: 13 residues. V dropped 3 bases and J dropped 6 bases, with 6 bases sitting between them. Per the germline V gene, CDR1 is MRHNA and CDR2 is SNTAGT. CDR3 residues: CASSEQVNSPLHF. CDR3 nucleotide sequence: TGTGCCAGCAGTGAACAGGTTAATTCACCCCTCCACTTT.

J is TRBJ1-6 and V is TRBV30; TRBD1 aligns across 7 bases. Germline V CDR1 and CDR2: GTSNPN, SVGIG (reference sequence). This CDR3 contains 14 residues. The J segment lost 9 bases and the V segment lost 3 bases, leaving 8 bases of the junction unmatched. In nucleotides, the CDR3 is TGTGCCTGGAGGAGGGACAGTGGGAGTTCACCCCTCCACTTT. Translation: CAWRRDSGSSPLHF.

The gene calls are TRBV7-8 and TRBJ2-7; 10 bases line up with TRBD2. The CDR3 is 17 residues long. CDR1 is SGHVS, CDR2 FQNEAQ, per germline. Trimming at V came to 1 base and at J to 3 bases, leaving 9 bases not matched to a gene. CDR3: CASSLGVLAGDLYEQYF. Written as DNA, the CDR3 is TGTGCCAGCAGCTTAGGGGTGCTAGCGGGGGACCTCTACGAGCAGTACTTC.

The chain joins TRBV30 to TRBJ2-6; no clear D. Deletions cut 0 bases from V and 0 bases from J, with 6 bases between. Per germline, CDR1 GTSNPN and CDR2 SVGIG (reference sequence). CDR3 size: 15 residues. The CDR3 region is CAWSVDLSGANVLTF. The CDR3 DNA follows: TGTGCCTGGAGTGTCGATCTCTCTGGGGCCAACGTCCTGACTTTC.

This chain links TRBV15 with TRBJ1-2; D not certain. Germline CDR1 reads LNHNV; CDR2 reads YYDKDF (reference sequence). Trimming pared 5 bases from V and 7 bases from J, leaving 11 bases between. The CDR3 has 12 residues. CDR3 DNA sequence: TGTGCCACCAGCGTCGAGATGGGTGGCTACACCTTC. The encoded protein is CATSVEMGGYTF.

Turning to this clone: The same CDR3 also results from other DNA sequences found in this sample. The rearrangement links TRBV6-4 to TRBJ2-3, with D maybe TRBD2 (6 bases). The CDR3 has 15 residues. Germline V CDR1 and CDR2: MRHNA, SNTAGT. Deletions cut 3 bases from V and 0 bases from J, with 10 bases between. The CDR3 nucleotides read TGTGCCAGCAGTGAAGGTGGGACTAGCACAGATACGCAGTATTTT. As protein: CASSEGGTSTDTQYF.

Here the CDR3 reads CASSAKLAGAADTQYF. CDR3 sequence (DNA): TGTGCCAGCAGCGCAAAATTAGCGGGAGCGGCAGATACGCAGTATTTT. The chain uses TRBV9 and TRBJ2-3, with 9 bases fitting TRBD2. CDR3 size: 16 residues. The germline V gene has CDR1 SGDLS and CDR2 YYNGEE. Trimming removed 3 bases from V and 4 bases from J; junction bases left unmatched: 9.

This CDR3 is CASSFSGLAADTQYF. The CDR3 nucleotides read TGTGCCAGCAGCTTCTCCGGACTAGCGGCAGATACGCAGTATTTT. This sequence joins TRBV5-4 and TRBJ2-3, with 10 nucleotides matching TRBD2. The V segment lost 2 bases and the J segment 4 bases; nucleotides outside the gene matches: 4. The CDR3 loop spans 15 amino acids. Germline-derived CDR1 and CDR2 are SGHNT and YYREEE (reference sequence).

The table lists this clone with many counts. The rearrangement uses TRBV2 and TRBJ2-7; TRBD2 matches at 10 bases. V lost 5 bases and J lost 2; bases outside the gene matches: 6. The CDR3 is 15 amino acids. Germline V lookup: CDR1 SNHLY, CDR2 FYNNEI. In nucleotides, the CDR3 is TGTGCCAGCAGTAGAAGCGGGGGGGCCGCCTACGAGCAGTACTTC. It is translated as CASSRSGGAAYEQYF.

The chain has TRBV7-6 and TRBJ2-5; 8 bases are a match to TRBD2. The CDR3 spans 14 residues. V trimming: 3 bases; J trimming: 1 base; junction bases outside the gene matches: 1. CDR1 is SGHVS and CDR2 is FNYEAQ in the germline V gene. The CDR3 region has the DNA TGTGCCAGCAGCTTCACTAGCGGCCAAGAGACCCAGTACTTC. This encodes CASSFTSGQETQYF.